These T cell receptor beta chains were read from a single sample in a study of response to subunit inactivated influenza vaccine. TCRdb fed the RT-PCR reads into MiXCR, producing one record per CDR3 protein. Found here are about 830,000 distinct CDR3 sequences, around a sixth of them singletons; the top ten hold around 9.9%. The material sequenced was PBMCs from blood, taken around 5 days after vaccination. The receptors derive from a man in his forties or fifties who received an inactivated influenza vaccine. CDR3s include the opening cysteine and the closing phenylalanine or tryptophan. Each record gives: D gene, clone size, V gene, J gene, CDR3 protein, CDR3 DNA. A D gene is named only where the DNA matches it firmly. Clone size, where shown, is once, few, many, or a class for clones that have expanded.

D gene: -
clone size: many
V gene: TRBV15
J gene: TRBJ2-1
CDR3 protein: CATSREAHYNEQFF
CDR3 DNA: TGTGCCACCAGCAGAGAGGCCCACTACAATGAGCAGTTCTTC

D gene: -
clone size: many
V gene: TRBV5-1
J gene: TRBJ2-3
CDR3 protein: CASSFATVTDTQYF
CDR3 DNA: TGCGCCAGCAGCTTCGCGACAGTCACAGATACGCAGTATTTT

D gene: -
clone size: -
V gene: TRBV7-6
J gene: TRBJ2-5
CDR3 protein: CASSLGPPTLQETQYF
CDR3 DNA: TGTGCCAGCAGCTTAGGCCCACCGACATTGCAAGAGACCCAGTACTTC

D gene: -
clone size: few
V gene: TRBV20-1
J gene: TRBJ2-7
CDR3 protein: CSARDRAGNPYEQYF
CDR3 DNA: TGCAGTGCTAGAGATCGGGCAGGGAACCCCTACGAGCAGTACTTC

D gene: -
clone size: few
V gene: TRBV12-3/TRBV12-4
J gene: TRBJ2-7
CDR3 protein: CAISLGYEQYF
CDR3 DNA: TGTGCCATCAGTCTGGGTTACGAGCAGTACTTC

D gene: -
clone size: -
V gene: TRBV5-1
J gene: TRBJ2-3
CDR3 protein: CASSPRTRDTKYF
CDR3 DNA: TGCGCCAGCAGCCCACGGACCAGGGATACGAAGTATTTT

D gene: -
clone size: few
V gene: TRBV7-2
J gene: TRBJ2-3
CDR3 protein: CASSQQQDTQYF
CDR3 DNA: TGTGCCAGCAGCCAACAACAGGATACGCAGTATTTT

D gene: -
clone size: few
V gene: TRBV12-3/TRBV12-4
J gene: TRBJ2-1
CDR3 protein: CASSLVSDEQFF
CDR3 DNA: TGTGCCAGCAGTTTAGTGAGCGATGAGCAGTTCTTC

D gene: -
clone size: -
V gene: TRBV12-3/TRBV12-4
J gene: TRBJ2-5
CDR3 protein: CASSFPGGAETQYF
CDR3 DNA: TGTGCCAGCAGTTTTCCAGGCGGGGCAGAGACCCAGTACTTC

D gene: TRBD1
clone size: -
V gene: TRBV20-1
J gene: TRBJ2-7
CDR3 protein: CSARTSDRATYEQYF
CDR3 DNA: TGCAGTGCTAGAACTTCCGACAGGGCGACCTACGAGCAGTACTTC

D gene: -
clone size: -
V gene: TRBV18
J gene: TRBJ2-7
CDR3 protein: CASSPRRETSYEQYF
CDR3 DNA: TGTGCCAGCTCACCACGACGGGAAACCTCCTACGAGCAGTACTTC

D gene: -
clone size: few
V gene: TRBV6-6
J gene: TRBJ2-7
CDR3 protein: CASSPHDPREQYF
CDR3 DNA: TGTGCCAGCAGTCCCCACGACCCCCGTGAGCAGTACTTC

D gene: TRBD1
clone size: -
V gene: TRBV20-1
J gene: TRBJ1-3
CDR3 protein: CSARASGQGRRNTIYF
CDR3 DNA: TGCAGTGCTAGAGCCTCCGGACAGGGACGACGAAACACCATATATTTT

D gene: -
clone size: -
V gene: TRBV19
J gene: TRBJ1-1
CDR3 protein: CASSVLGIEAFF
CDR3 DNA: TGTGCCAGTAGTGTTCTCGGAATTGAAGCTTTCTTT

D gene: TRBD2
clone size: few
V gene: TRBV20-1
J gene: TRBJ2-7
CDR3 protein: CSARPPTSTPDEQYF
CDR3 DNA: TGCAGTGCTAGACCCCCGACTAGCACCCCTGACGAGCAGTACTTC

D gene: -
clone size: many
V gene: TRBV20-1
J gene: TRBJ2-3
CDR3 protein: CSARLRGTDTQYF
CDR3 DNA: TGCAGTGCTAGGCTCCGGGGCACAGATACGCAGTATTTT

D gene: -
clone size: -
V gene: TRBV7-8
J gene: TRBJ1-4
CDR3 protein: CASSPGSVNEKLFF
CDR3 DNA: TGTGCCAGCAGCCCAGGGTCCGTTAATGAAAAACTGTTTTTT

D gene: -
clone size: few
V gene: TRBV5-6
J gene: TRBJ2-5
CDR3 protein: CASSLGTVEQETQYF
CDR3 DNA: TGTGCCAGCAGCTTGGGGACAGTTGAACAAGAGACCCAGTACTTC

D gene: -
clone size: few
V gene: TRBV5-1
J gene: TRBJ1-2
CDR3 protein: CASSEGAGRGYTF
CDR3 DNA: TGCGCCAGCAGCGAGGGCGCGGGACGTGGCTACACCTTC

D gene: TRBD2
clone size: many
V gene: TRBV24-1
J gene: TRBJ2-3
CDR3 protein: CATSEGGGRTDTQYF
CDR3 DNA: TGTGCCACCAGTGAAGGCGGGGGACGCACAGATACGCAGTATTTT

D gene: -
clone size: few
V gene: TRBV20-1
J gene: TRBJ2-1
CDR3 protein: CSARSGPSNEQFF
CDR3 DNA: TGCAGTGCTAGATCGGGACCGAGCAATGAGCAGTTCTTC

D gene: TRBD2
clone size: many
V gene: TRBV29-1
J gene: TRBJ2-3
CDR3 protein: CSVAGTSWTDTQYF
CDR3 DNA: TGCAGCGTTGCGGGGACTAGTTGGACAGATACGCAGTATTTT

D gene: -
clone size: -
V gene: TRBV4-1
J gene: TRBJ2-5
CDR3 protein: CASSHPLGTQYF
CDR3 DNA: TGCGCCAGCAGCCATCCTCTAGGGACCCAGTACTTC

D gene: -
clone size: few
V gene: TRBV10-3
J gene: TRBJ2-5
CDR3 protein: CAISGTMDGTQYF
CDR3 DNA: TGTGCCATCAGTGGGACCATGGATGGTACCCAGTACTTC

D gene: -
clone size: -
V gene: TRBV20-1
J gene: TRBJ1-1
CDR3 protein: CSARGGARGAEAFF
CDR3 DNA: TGCAGTGCTAGGGGGGGGGCCAGGGGAGCTGAAGCTTTCTTT

D gene: TRBD1
clone size: few
V gene: TRBV5-6
J gene: TRBJ1-2
CDR3 protein: CASSFGTGIFYGYTF
CDR3 DNA: TGTGCCAGCAGCTTTGGGACAGGGATTTTCTATGGCTACACCTTC

D gene: -
clone size: -
V gene: TRBV7-2
J gene: TRBJ1-2
CDR3 protein: CASSPNLGTGYTF
CDR3 DNA: TGTGCCAGCAGCCCCAATCTGGGTACTGGCTACACCTTC

D gene: TRBD2
clone size: -
V gene: TRBV4-3
J gene: TRBJ2-7
CDR3 protein: CASSQGTSGLYEQYF
CDR3 DNA: TGCGCCAGCAGCCAAGGAACTAGCGGTCTCTACGAGCAGTACTTC

D gene: -
clone size: few
V gene: TRBV6-5
J gene: TRBJ2-1
CDR3 protein: CASSYGGRGPHIYNEQFF
CDR3 DNA: TGTGCCAGCAGTTACGGGGGGAGGGGGCCTCATATTTACAATGAGCAGTTCTTC

D gene: -
clone size: -
V gene: TRBV5-1
J gene: TRBJ2-1
CDR3 protein: CASSRLPKAGEQFF
CDR3 DNA: TGCGCCAGCAGCCGACTTCCGAAAGCCGGGGAGCAGTTCTTC

D gene: -
clone size: -
V gene: TRBV11-3
J gene: TRBJ1-1
CDR3 protein: CASSPQGTTEAFF
CDR3 DNA: TGTGCCAGCAGCCCACAGGGTACCACTGAAGCTTTCTTT

D gene: TRBD2
clone size: -
V gene: TRBV20-1
J gene: TRBJ2-1
CDR3 protein: CSAPLAGGRSQFF
CDR3 DNA: TGCAGTGCTCCGCTAGCGGGGGGCCGGAGTCAGTTCTTC

D gene: -
clone size: -
V gene: TRBV9
J gene: TRBJ1-6
CDR3 protein: CASSVAGGLNSPLHF
CDR3 DNA: TGTGCCAGCAGCGTAGCGGGCGGTTTAAATTCACCCCTCCACTTT

D gene: -
clone size: -
V gene: TRBV5-1
J gene: TRBJ1-1
CDR3 protein: CASSDQGVVAFF
CDR3 DNA: TGCGCCAGCAGCGACCAAGGGGTTGTGGCTTTCTTT

D gene: -
clone size: -
V gene: TRBV6-5
J gene: TRBJ1-1
CDR3 protein: CASSYSSGLTFF
CDR3 DNA: TGTGCCAGCAGTTACTCGTCAGGGTTAACTTTCTTT

D gene: -
clone size: few
V gene: TRBV11-2
J gene: TRBJ1-2
CDR3 protein: CASTSAGNGYTF
CDR3 DNA: TGTGCCAGCACCTCGGCAGGGAACGGCTACACCTTC

D gene: TRBD1
clone size: -
V gene: TRBV12-5
J gene: TRBJ2-5
CDR3 protein: CASGPGQGRETQYF
CDR3 DNA: TGTGCTAGTGGTCCAGGACAGGGGAGGGAGACCCAGTACTTC

D gene: TRBD1
clone size: few
V gene: TRBV6-2/TRBV6-3
J gene: TRBJ1-2
CDR3 protein: CASRTGEGYTF
CDR3 DNA: TGTGCCAGCAGAACAGGGGAAGGCTACACCTTC

D gene: -
clone size: few
V gene: TRBV7-3
J gene: TRBJ2-1
CDR3 protein: CASSLIFVLFSIFSYNEQFF
CDR3 DNA: TGTGCCAGCAGCTTAATCTTCGTTCTCTTCAGCATTTTCTCCTACAATGAGCAGTTCTTC

D gene: -
clone size: -
V gene: TRBV12-3/TRBV12-4
J gene: TRBJ2-1
CDR3 protein: CASSRTGTLYNEQFF
CDR3 DNA: TGTGCCAGCAGTCGTACAGGAACCCTATACAATGAGCAGTTCTTC

D gene: TRBD2
clone size: few
V gene: TRBV7-2
J gene: TRBJ2-5
CDR3 protein: CASSLIAGSKGETQYF
CDR3 DNA: TGTGCCAGCAGCTTAATAGCGGGCTCCAAGGGGGAGACCCAGTACTTC

D gene: TRBD2
clone size: once
V gene: TRBV18
J gene: TRBJ2-7
CDR3 protein: CASSPGLPDYEQYF
CDR3 DNA: TGTGCCAGCTCACCGGGACTACCAGACTACGAGCAGTACTTC